The T cell receptor (beta chain) described here comes from a study of CD8+CD57+ T cells in acquired aplastic anemia. CDR3 size: 13 residues. The germline V gene encodes CDR1 LNHDA and CDR2 SQIVND (reference sequence). The V end was cut by 7 bases, the J end by 4 bases, with 8 bases between. This clonotype was found once. Its antigen is undetermined. Genomic DNA served as template for TCR beta VDJ and CDR3 profiling. TCRdb reprocessed the reads with MiXCR, giving one entry per CDR3 protein. This sample carries roughly 98,000 distinct CDR3 sequences, about 63% of them seen once, and the ten largest clones take approximately 65%. Whole-study findings and limits: Patients and controls shared 25 to 35 CD8+ CDR3 sequences, highly expressed in patients.

Sequencing involved patients with CD8+CD57+ cell expansion previously shown by flow cytometry. All participating patients were living with severe acquired aplastic anemia. The chain uses TRBV19 and TRBJ1-6, with D hard to call. Sequencing was performed on sorted CD4+, CD8+, or CD8+CD57+ T cells (not recorded which) from PBMCs. This receptor was taken from a human donor with aplastic anemia. The CDR3, as DNA: TGTGCCAGTACTTTGCAGTATAATTCACCCCTCCACTTT. Translated, it gives CASTLQYNSPLHF.